Each of the 27 T cell receptor beta chains below was sequenced from the same sample in a study of blood T cell repertoires in COVID-19. Some clones are missing from TCRdb's copy, which holds only in-frame ones; the method was immunoSEQ multiplex PCR. This sample has 170,000 or so clones, with 85% to 95% found just once. Sequenced sample: peripheral blood. These receptors all stem from a man in his fifties or sixties with acute or convalescent COVID-19.

The rearrangement joins TRBV15 to TRBJ2-2; 8 nucleotides align to TRBD1. Germline values: CDR1 LNHNV, CDR2 YYDKDF (reference sequence). V lost 4 bases, J lost 0 bases, and 16 bases stayed unmatched. This CDR3 contains 20 residues. CDR3 DNA: TGTGCCACCAGCACCTCGGACAGGGCGAATAGCGAACCGAACACCGGGGAGCTGTTTTTT. Translation: CATSTSDRANSEPNTGELFF.

In DNA, the CDR3 is TGTGCCAGCAGCTCCCTGGACAGGGCCCATGAGCAGTTCTTC. Encoded protein: CASSSLDRAHEQFF. The chain joins TRBV7-2 to TRBJ2-1; 8 nucleotides match TRBD1. CDR1 is SGHTA and CDR2 is FQGNSA in the germline V gene. The CDR3 has 14 amino acids. The V and J ends lost 4 bases and 8 bases, in that order; junction bases with no gene match: 7.

This clone occurred once. The V gene is TRBV6-2 or TRBV6-3, the J gene TRBJ2-1; D is undetermined. Trimming cost V 2 bases and J 6 bases, with 11 bases left between them. Germline V gene sequence: CDR1 MNHEY, CDR2 SVGEGT. The length of the CDR3 is 14 residues. CDR3 sequence: CASSYLSLSNEQFF. The CDR3 DNA reads TGTGCCAGCAGTTACCTGTCGCTTAGCAATGAGCAGTTCTTC.

The chain uses TRBV18 and TRBJ2-3; 9 bases align to TRBD2. With 1 base clipped from V and 2 bases from J, the junction kept 1 base outside the gene matches. Germline lookup yields CDR1 KGHSH and CDR2 LQKENI. The CDR3 totals 15 residues. The CDR3 nucleotides read TGTGCCAGCTCACCACGCGGGGGGGACACAGATACGCAGTATTTT. This encodes CASSPRGGDTDTQYF.

The chain links TRBV7-3 to TRBJ2-7; 7 positions agree with TRBD1. Per germline, CDR1 SGHTA and CDR2 FQGTGA. Losses at the gene ends were 0 bases for V and 5 bases for J; bases not matched to a gene: 19. The length of the CDR3 is 19 residues. Written as DNA, the CDR3 is TGTGCCAGCAGCTTAACTGGGACAGCGTGTCCGGCTAAGGATGACGAGCAGTACGTC. It translates to CASSLTGTACPAKDDEQYV.

The rearrangement links TRBV5-4 to TRBJ2-5; tentative D call: TRBD1 (7 bases). Germline CDR1 is SGHNT and CDR2 is YYREEE (reference sequence). CDR3 length: 16 amino acids. V dropped 4 bases and J dropped 2 bases, with 18 bases sitting between them. CDR3 sequence (DNA): TGTGCCAGCAGCCCAGGGGGGACAGTAAATCAAGAGACCCAGTACTTC. Protein product: CASSPGGTVNQETQYF.

The CDR3 coding sequence is TGTGCCAGTAATACAGGGAATGGCTACGAGCAGTACGTC. It yields the protein CASNTGNGYEQYV. The chain has TRBV6-6 and TRBJ2-7, with a tentative D call TRBD1 (6 bases). V lost 9 bases and J 3 bases, leaving 15 bases between the germline ends. Germline V lookup: CDR1 MNHNY, CDR2 SVGAGI (reference sequence). CDR3 size: 13 residues.

Only one count was recorded for this clone. V and J are TRBV28 and TRBJ1-5; TRBD1 might be the D (6 bases). V was shortened by 6 bases and J by 5 bases, with 11 bases between the two germline ends. This CDR3 comprises 13 residues. In germline, CDR1 is MDHEN, CDR2 SYDVKM. The CDR3 protein is CASRQGSDQPQHF. The CDR3 bases are TGTGCCAGCAGACAGGGTTCCGATCAGCCCCAGCATTTT.

CDR3 sequence: CASSLTVQGFQPQHF. DNA for the CDR3: TGTGCCAGCAGTCTTACGGTCCAGGGCTTTCAGCCCCAGCATTTT. The rearrangement joins TRBV28 to TRBJ1-5; possibly TRBD1 for D (5 bases). This CDR3 has 15 residues. CDR1 and CDR2 (germline): MDHEN, SYDVKM. Trimming took 5 bases from V and 6 from J, leaving 17 bases between them.

The chain employs TRBV24-1 and TRBJ2-5, with 8 bases fitting TRBD1. The V gene's germline CDR1 is KGHDR and CDR2 SFDVKD. The CDR3 is 16 amino acids. V gave up 4 bases and J gave up 2 bases; unmatched junction bases: 8. CDR3 protein: CATSDRRTGPQETQYF. CDR3 nucleotide sequence: TGTGCCACCAGTGACCGTCGGACAGGGCCACAAGAGACCCAGTACTTC.

The V and J genes are TRBV24-1 and TRBJ1-2; 7 nucleotides line up with TRBD1. The CDR3 runs 14 residues. Germline assignment: CDR1 KGHDR and CDR2 SFDVKD. V dropped 3 bases and J dropped 3; count of bases not matched to a gene: 3. The CDR3 nucleotides read TGTGCCACCAGTGATCCCGGGACAGACTATGGCTACACCTTC. It codes for CATSDPGTDYGYTF.

CDR3 in DNA: TGTGCCAGCAGCTTTCACAGGGTCGCGAACACCGGGGAGCTGTTTTTT. Its protein product is CASSFHRVANTGELFF. The chain links TRBV7-2 to TRBJ2-2, with D possibly being TRBD1 (6 bases). V was shortened by 3 bases and J by 0 bases, with 11 bases between the two germline ends. The CDR3 consists of 16 residues. From germline, CDR1 is SGHTA and CDR2 FQGNSA.

This sequence joins TRBV7-3 and TRBJ1-6; D not certain. The CDR3 extends over 13 amino acids. V lost 5 bases and J lost 7, with 9 bases in between. In germline, CDR1 is SGHTA, CDR2 FQGTGA. CDR3 in DNA: TGTGCCAGCAGCAGTACAGCAAATTCACCCCTCCACTTT. This encodes CASSSTANSPLHF.

This chain uses TRBV6-1 with TRBJ2-7; 7 nucleotides match TRBD2. The CDR3 is made up of 15 amino acids. V lost 2 bases and J lost 2; bases outside the gene matches: 6. From germline, CDR1 is MNHNS and CDR2 SASEGT. The CDR3 sequence is CASSEIPSGTYEQYF. CDR3 DNA sequence: TGTGCCAGCAGTGAAATACCTAGCGGTACCTACGAGCAGTACTTC.

The chain uses TRBV12-3 or TRBV12-4 and TRBJ1-6; possibly TRBD1 for D (6 bases). V lost 7 bases to trimming and J lost 9 bases, with 13 bases between them. This CDR3 is built from 13 residues. The CDR3 DNA sequence: TGTGCCAGCATTCTGGCGGGGGCTTCACCCCTCCACTTT. Protein product: CASILAGASPLHF.

This clone was recorded only once. The gene calls are TRBV9 and TRBJ2-2; 14 bases map to TRBD2. V lost 4 bases, J lost 6 bases, and 8 bases stayed unmatched. The CDR3 is 17 residues long. Germline lookup yields CDR1 SGDLS and CDR2 YYNGEE. CDR3 nucleotide sequence: TGTGCCAGCAGCACTAGGGGGACTAGCGGGGGTCCCGGGGAGCTGTTTTTT. It encodes CASSTRGTSGGPGELFF.

The chain is built from TRBV7-9 and TRBJ1-2; 8 nucleotides agree with TRBD1. Per germline, CDR1 SEHNR and CDR2 FQNEAQ (reference sequence). Unmatched junction bases numbered 1, after V lost 11 bases and J lost 2 bases. The CDR3 extends over 11 amino acids. CDR3 DNA: TGTGCCTGGGACAGGAACTATGGCTACACCTTC. As protein: CAWDRNYGYTF.

J is TRBJ2-1 and V is TRBV5-1, with TRBD1 matching over 9 bases. The CDR3 runs to 18 residues. The germline CDR1 and CDR2 sequences are SGHRS and YFSETQ. Trimming at V came to 5 bases and at J to 7 bases, leaving 19 bases not matched to a gene. The CDR3 spells CASSFGTGLSSRLNEQFF. CDR3 nucleotide sequence: TGCGCCAGCAGTTTCGGGACAGGGTTGTCTTCGAGGTTGAATGAGCAGTTCTTC.

This chain uses TRBV24-1 with TRBJ2-3; TRBD1 is a possible D gene (6 bases). V dropped 6 bases and J dropped 4 bases, with 13 bases sitting between them. CDR3 size: 14 residues. The germline CDR1 and CDR2 sequences are KGHDR and SFDVKD. CDR3 residues: CATSPGARPDTQYF. CDR3 coding DNA: TGTGCCACCAGTCCAGGGGCGCGTCCAGATACGCAGTATTTT.

The rearrangement joins TRBV6-9 to TRBJ2-3; 12 nucleotides align to TRBD1. CDR3 length equals 16 residues. Germline loops: CDR1 MNHGY, CDR2 SVAAGI. The V segment lost 6 bases and the J segment 4 bases; nucleotides outside the gene matches: 8. The CDR3: CASRRRGQGAPDTQYF. DNA for the CDR3: TGTGCCAGCAGACGCCGGGGACAGGGGGCCCCAGATACGCAGTATTTT.

V usage is TRBV7-9 and J usage is TRBJ1-2; D not resolved. Germline V gene data show CDR1 as SEHNR and CDR2 as FQNEAQ (reference sequence). Trimming removed 5 bases at V and 6 bases at J, with 22 bases between. The CDR3 extends over 16 amino acids. The CDR3 coding sequence is TGTGCCAGCAGCCAAACTCAAACGGGGTGGGTAGATGGCTACACCTTC. Translated: CASSQTQTGWVDGYTF. Complete variable domain (other parts from reference TRBV7-9 and TRBJ1-2): DTGVSQNPRHKITKRGQNVTFRCDPISEHNRLYWYRQTLGQGPEFLTYFQNEAQLEKSRLLSDRFSAERPKGSFSTLEIQRTEQGDSAMYLCASSQTQTGWVDGYTFGSGTRLTVV.

In this sample, this clone turned up once. V and J are TRBV5-4 and TRBJ1-5; possible D gene TRBD1, 6 bases. CDR3 size: 14 residues. CDR1 SGHNT and CDR2 YYREEE come from the germline V gene (reference sequence). V dropped 2 bases and J dropped 3 bases, with 9 bases sitting between them. The DNA for the CDR3 is TGTGCCAGCAGCTTACAGGGTACCAATCAGCCCCAGCATTTT. Its protein is CASSLQGTNQPQHF. The entire variable domain, with the rest obtained from reference TRBV5-4 and TRBJ1-5, is as follows: ETGVTQSPTHLIKTRGQQVTLRCSSQSGHNTVSWYQQALGQGPQFIFQYYREEENGRGNFPPRFSGLQFPNYSSELNVNALELDDSALYLCASSLQGTNQPQHFGDGTRLSIL.

The chain joins TRBV11-2 to TRBJ1-6; D unresolved. The V and J ends lost 2 bases and 9 bases respectively, with 11 bases between them. From germline, CDR1 is SGHAT and CDR2 FQNNGV. The CDR3 runs to 14 residues. As DNA, the CDR3 is TGTGCCAGCAGCTTACTCGGGGAAGGTTCACCCCTCCACTTT. This encodes CASSLLGEGSPLHF.

The chain is built from TRBV6-5 and TRBJ1-2; D unresolved. The CDR3 spans 15 residues. Trimming took 3 bases from V and 4 from J, leaving 15 bases between them. Germline loops: CDR1 MNHEY, CDR2 SVGAGI. For the CDR3, the DNA is TGTGCCAGCAGTTATTCGGTCCTCACGAGCTATGGCTACACCTTC. Translation: CASSYSVLTSYGYTF.

The chain uses TRBV11-2 and TRBJ2-7, with a tentative D call TRBD1 (6 bases). The CDR3 contains 13 residues. V was cut by 4 bases and J by 2 bases, with 9 bases left in between. CDR1 and CDR2 from the germline V gene are SGHAT and FQNNGV. The CDR3 reads CASSSRDTYEQYF. The CDR3 DNA is TGTGCCAGCAGCTCCCGGGACACCTACGAGCAGTACTTC.

This chain links TRBV5-4 with TRBJ2-7; TRBD1 aligns across 8 bases. CDR3 length: 15 amino acids. In germline, CDR1 is SGHNT, CDR2 YYREEE (reference sequence). V was clipped by 4 bases and J by 0 bases; unmatched bases: 6. The DNA for the CDR3 is TGTGCCAGCAGCGTAAGGACAGGGAGCTCCTACGAGCAGTACTTC. Protein product: CASSVRTGSSYEQYF.

The rearrangement links TRBV19 to TRBJ1-5; 7 bases line up with TRBD1. Trimming took 6 bases from V and 2 from J; bases not matched to a gene: 4. The CDR3 has 14 amino acids. Per the germline V gene, CDR1 is LNHDA and CDR2 is SQIVND (reference sequence). As DNA, the CDR3 is TGTGCCAGTAGCCCAACAGGGGGCAATCAGCCCCAGCATTTT. Translation gives CASSPTGGNQPQHF. The entire variable domain, with the rest obtained from reference TRBV19 and TRBJ1-5, is as follows: DGGITQSPKYLFRKEGQNVTLSCEQNLNHDAMYWYRQDPGQGLRLIYYSQIVNDFQKGDIAEGYSVSREKKESFPLTVTSAQKNPTAFYLCASSPTGGNQPQHFGDGTRLSIL.